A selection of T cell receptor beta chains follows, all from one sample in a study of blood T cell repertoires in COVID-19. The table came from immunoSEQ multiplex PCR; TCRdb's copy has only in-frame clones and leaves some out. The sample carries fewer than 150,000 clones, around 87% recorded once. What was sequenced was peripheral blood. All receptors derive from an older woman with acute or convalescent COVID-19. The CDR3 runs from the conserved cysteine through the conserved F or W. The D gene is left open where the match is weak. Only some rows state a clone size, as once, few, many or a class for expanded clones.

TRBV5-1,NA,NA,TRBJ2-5,TGCGCCAGCAGCTTGGTGGGGGACACCCCAGAGACCCAGTACTTC,CASSLVGDTPETQYF
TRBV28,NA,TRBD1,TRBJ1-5,TGTGCCATAGATGGACAGGGGCCGAATCAGCCCCAGCATTTT,CAIDGQGPNQPQHF
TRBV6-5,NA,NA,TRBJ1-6,TGTGCCAGCAGTAGTCCGGGAATATATAATTCACCCCTCCACTTT,CASSSPGIYNSPLHF
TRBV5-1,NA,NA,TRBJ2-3,TGCGCCAGCAGCCCTGGGTCAGGGGCTTATGGAGATACGCAGTATTTT,CASSPGSGAYGDTQYF
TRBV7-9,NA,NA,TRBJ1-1,TGTGCCAGCAGCTTAGATGGGGGGGCGAACACTGAAGCTTTCTTT,CASSLDGGANTEAFF
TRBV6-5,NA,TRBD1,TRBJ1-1,TGTGCCAGCAGTTCCTCTTACAGGGGCAACACTGAAGCTTTCTTT,CASSSSYRGNTEAFF
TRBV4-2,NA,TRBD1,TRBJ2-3,TGTGCCAGCAGCCAAGACGAGGAAACAGGGGGCCAAACTCAAAGCACAGATACGCAGTATTTT,CASSQDEETGGQTQSTDTQYF
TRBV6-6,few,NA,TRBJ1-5,TGTGCCAGCAGTTACGGACGGAGGGGCAATCAGCCCCAGCATTTT,CASSYGRRGNQPQHF
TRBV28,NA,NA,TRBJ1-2,TGTGCCAGCAGTTTTCAGAACTATGGCTACACCTTC,CASSFQNYGYTF
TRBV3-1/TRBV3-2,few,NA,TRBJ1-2,TGTGCCAGCAGCCAACAAAGGAGGATTGGCTACACCTTC,CASSQQRRIGYTF
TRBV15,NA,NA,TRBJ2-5,TGTGCCACCAGCAGAGACTCACGAAAAGGAGCAGGGACTTTGGAGACCCAGTACTTC,CATSRDSRKGAGTLETQYF
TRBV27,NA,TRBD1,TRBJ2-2,TGTGCCAGCAACCCGACAGGGGTCACCGGGGAGCTGTTTTTT,CASNPTGVTGELFF
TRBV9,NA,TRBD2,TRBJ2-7,TGTGCCAGCAGCCCTAGGACTAGCGGAGGTGACGAGCAGTACTTC,CASSPRTSGGDEQYF
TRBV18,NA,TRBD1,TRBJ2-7,TGTGCCAGCTCACCTACTGTATGGGACAGGGCATACGAGCAGTACTTC,CASSPTVWDRAYEQYF
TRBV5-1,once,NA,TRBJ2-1,TGCGCCAGCAGCCAAAACAGGGAGAATGAGCAGTTCTTC,CASSQNRENEQFF
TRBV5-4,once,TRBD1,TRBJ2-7,TGTGCCAGCAGCTTGGACAGGGGGCCCCACTACGAGCAGTACTTC,CASSLDRGPHYEQYF
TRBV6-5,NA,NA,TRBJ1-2,TGTGCCAGCAGTTCTCGGACAGATCAGTATGGCTACACCTTC,CASSSRTDQYGYTF
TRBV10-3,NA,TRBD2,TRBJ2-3,TGTGCCACTTTCTCTTCTAGCGGGGGGGGAGATACGCAGTATTTT,CATFSSSGGGDTQYF
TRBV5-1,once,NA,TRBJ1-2,TGCGCCAGCAGCCCAGGACAGACCTATGGCTACACCTTC,CASSPGQTYGYTF
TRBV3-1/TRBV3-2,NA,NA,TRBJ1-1,TGTGCCAGCAGCTCAAACAGAATGAACACTGAAGCTTTCTTT,CASSSNRMNTEAFF
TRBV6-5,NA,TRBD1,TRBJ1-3,TGTGCCAGCAGTTATGCGCTAGGACAGGGGCAAAACACCATATATTTT,CASSYALGQGQNTIYF
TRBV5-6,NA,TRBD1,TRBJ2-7,TGTGCCAGCAGCTTCCAGACAGGGGAAATTACCTACGAGCAGTACTTC,CASSFQTGEITYEQYF
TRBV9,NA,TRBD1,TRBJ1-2,TGTGCCAGCAGCGTAGGGGGACAGGGGGCGTTAGGCTACACCTTC,CASSVGGQGALGYTF
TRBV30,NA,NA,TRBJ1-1,TGTGCCTGGAGCGGGGAATGGACTGAAGCTTTCTTT,CAWSGEWTEAFF
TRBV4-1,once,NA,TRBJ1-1,TGCGCCAGCAGAAACTGGACATCGAACACTGAAGCTTTCTTT,CASRNWTSNTEAFF
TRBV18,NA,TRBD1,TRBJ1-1,TGTGCCAGCTCACCACCGGCAGGGGGCTGGGGTGACACTGAAGCTTTCTTT,CASSPPAGGWGDTEAFF
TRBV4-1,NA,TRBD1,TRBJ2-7,TGCGCCAGCAGCCACCTTCTGGGGACAGGAGTATCGAAAAGCGAGCAGTACTTC,CASSHLLGTGVSKSEQYF
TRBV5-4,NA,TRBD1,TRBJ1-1,TGTGCGAGCAGCCAACAGGGGCGGAGTGGCACTGAAGCTTTCTTT,CASSQQGRSGTEAFF
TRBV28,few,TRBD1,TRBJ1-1,TGTGCCAGCAGTCTGGGACAGATGAACACTGAAGCTTTCTTT,CASSLGQMNTEAFF
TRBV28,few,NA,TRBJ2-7,TGTGCCAGCAGTTCCCCCAGGGGATACGAGCAGTACTTC,CASSSPRGYEQYF
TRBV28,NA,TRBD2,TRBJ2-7,TGTGCCAGCAGTTACCCACCCCCTGGACTAGCCTCCGAGCAGTACTTC,CASSYPPPGLASEQYF
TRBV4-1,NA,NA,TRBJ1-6,TGCGCCAGCAGCCAATCGACAGTAGATCCGTCTTCACCCCTCCACTTT,CASSQSTVDPSSPLHF
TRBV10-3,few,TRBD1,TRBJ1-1,TGTGCCATCAACAGGGACAGAAACACTGAAGCTTTCTTT,CAINRDRNTEAFF
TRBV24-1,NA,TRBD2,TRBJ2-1,TGTGCCACCAGTGATCCGCGGGGGGGCTTGTACAATGAGCAGTTCTTC,CATSDPRGGLYNEQFF
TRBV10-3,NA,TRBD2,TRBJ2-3,TGTGCCATCAAAGAGGTTAGCGGGGGCCTTGGAGATACGCAGTATTTT,CAIKEVSGGLGDTQYF
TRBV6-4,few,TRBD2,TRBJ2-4,TGTGCCAGCAGTGTGAGCGGGGAAGCCAAAAACATTCAGTACTTC,CASSVSGEAKNIQYF
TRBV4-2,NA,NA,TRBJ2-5,TGTGCCAGCAGCCAAGATCTAGCTATTGGCCAAGAGACCCAGTACTTC,CASSQDLAIGQETQYF
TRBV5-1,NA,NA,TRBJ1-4,TGCGCCAGCAGCTTGGGGGGAGCGGGAGATGAAAAACTGTTTTTT,CASSLGGAGDEKLFF
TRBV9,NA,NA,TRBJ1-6,TGTGCCAGTAGCTGGGAGGGGAGGCCACCCCTCCACTTT,CASSWEGRPPLHF
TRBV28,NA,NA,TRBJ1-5,TGTGCCAGCAGGGCAACAGGTCACAATCAGCCCCAGCATTTT,CASRATGHNQPQHF
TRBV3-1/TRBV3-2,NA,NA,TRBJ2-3,TGTGCCAGCAGCCAGTCCCTAGGTGCCACGCAGTATTTT,CASSQSLGATQYF